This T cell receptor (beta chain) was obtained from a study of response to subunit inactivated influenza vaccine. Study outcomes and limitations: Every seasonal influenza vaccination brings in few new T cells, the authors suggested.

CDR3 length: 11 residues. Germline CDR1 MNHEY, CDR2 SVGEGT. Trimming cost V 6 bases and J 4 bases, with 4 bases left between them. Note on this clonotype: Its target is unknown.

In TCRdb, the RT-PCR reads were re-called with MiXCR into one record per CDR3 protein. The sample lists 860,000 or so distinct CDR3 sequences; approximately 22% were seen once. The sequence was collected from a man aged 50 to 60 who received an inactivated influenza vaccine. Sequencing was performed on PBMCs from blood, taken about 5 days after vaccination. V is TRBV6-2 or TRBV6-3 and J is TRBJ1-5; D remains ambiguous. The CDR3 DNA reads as TGTGCCAGCAGGACAAATCAGCCCCAGCATTTT. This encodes CASRTNQPQHF.